The 8 T cell receptor beta chains below were found in one sample sequenced in a study of T-cell memory formation after mild COVID-19. In TCRdb, the 5' RACE reads were re-called with MiXCR into one record per CDR3 protein. The profile shows hundreds of thousands of distinct CDR3 sequences, roughly 18% of them singletons. The material sequenced was PBMCs or a T cell subset sorted from them (not recorded which). The receptors come from an adult woman who had mild COVID-19 (a few samples of this study predate the infection). Cell type and time point are not known.

In its sample, this clonotype was seen a few times. The chain has TRBV10-2 and TRBJ2-7, with D perhaps TRBD1 (6 bases). The CDR3 loop spans 15 amino acids. The V gene lost 3 bases and the J gene lost 0 bases, with 12 bases spanning the gap. Per the germline V gene, CDR1 is WSHSY and CDR2 is SAAADI. CDR3 sequence: CASSDGQTRSYEQYF. CDR3 in DNA: TGCGCCAGCAGTGATGGACAGACCCGCTCCTACGAGCAGTACTTC.

The sample holds a few counts of this clonotype. The chain joins TRBV5-4 to TRBJ1-2; a possible D gene is TRBD1 (6 bases). From germline, CDR1 is SGHNT and CDR2 YYREEE (reference sequence). V lost 0 bases to trimming and J lost 8 bases, with 11 bases between them. There are 13 residues in the CDR3. The CDR3 DNA reads TGTGCCAGCAGCTTGGACAGGGTAGACGGCTACACCTTC. It yields the protein CASSLDRVDGYTF.

The chain links TRBV19 to TRBJ1-1, with TRBD1 identical over 7 bases. V was pared by 3 bases and J by 7 bases, with 17 bases of the junction left unmatched. The length of the CDR3 is 17 residues. CDR1 and CDR2 (germline): LNHDA, SQIVND (reference sequence). This CDR3 is CASSMGTGVRWRSEAFF. The CDR3 region has the DNA TGTGCCAGTAGTATGGGTACAGGGGTCCGATGGAGAAGTGAAGCTTTCTTT.

This clonotype was seen a few times. This sequence joins TRBV5-1 and TRBJ2-1, with 11 bases matching TRBD2. CDR3 size: 17 residues. Germline CDR1 is SGHRS and CDR2 is YFSETQ. Trimming cost V 0 bases and J 9 bases; bases outside gene matches: 11. The CDR3 bases are TGCGCCAGCAGCTTGGGGTCTTTAGCGGGAGGGCCGAGTGAGCAGTTCTTC. It specifies CASSLGSLAGGPSEQFF. The full variable domain, in which reference TRBV5-1 and TRBJ2-1 provide the parts outside the CDR3, is KAGVTQTPRYLIKTRGQQVTLSCSPISGHRSVSWYQQTPGQGLQFLFEYFSETQRNKGNFPGRFSGRQFSNSRSEMNVSTLELGDSALYLCASSLGSLAGGPSEQFFGPGTRLTVL.

In its sample, this clonotype was seen a few times. The CDR3 DNA reads as TGTGCCTGGAGTCCCGAGTGGGATGAGCAGTTCTTC. Amino acid sequence: CAWSPEWDEQFF. The chain links TRBV30 to TRBJ2-1, with D uncertain. The CDR3 totals 12 residues. Deletions cut 2 bases from V and 8 bases from J, with 10 bases between. The V gene's germline CDR1 is GTSNPN and CDR2 SVGIG (reference sequence).

The chain joins TRBV7-9 to TRBJ2-3, with D unclear. CDR1 is SEHNR, CDR2 FQNEAQ, per germline (reference sequence). The CDR3 runs to 13 residues. V was shortened by 2 bases and J by 4 bases, with 7 bases between the two germline ends. The CDR3 protein is CASSLFVSDTQYF. CDR3 nucleotides: TGTGCCAGCAGCTTATTTGTGTCAGATACGCAGTATTTT.

The chain couples TRBV11-3 to TRBJ2-1, with 8 nucleotides matching TRBD1. This CDR3 has 16 residues. The ends lost 1 base at V and 6 bases at J; junction bases unmatched: 8. Looked up from germline, CDR1 is SGHNT and CDR2 is YENEEA. The CDR3 nucleotides read TGTGCCAGCAGCTTAGCCCGGACAGGGAACCGCAATGAGCAGTTCTTC. It yields the protein CASSLARTGNRNEQFF. Looking up the rest from reference TRBV11-3 and TRBJ2-1 gives the full variable domain: EAGVVQSPRYKIIEKKQPVAFWCNPISGHNTLYWYLQNLGQGPELLIRYENEEAVDDSQLPKDRFSAERLKGVDSTLKIQPAELGDSAVYLCASSLARTGNRNEQFFGPGTRLTVL.

The J gene is TRBJ2-1, the V gene TRBV29-1; D not resolved. CDR3 length equals 11 residues. The germline V gene encodes CDR1 SQVTM and CDR2 ANQGSEA. Deletions cut 3 bases from V and 15 bases from J, with 15 bases between. CDR3 protein: CSVELYGVWFF. The CDR3 DNA sequence: TGCAGCGTTGAGCTCTACGGTGTGTGGTTCTTC.